A selection of T cell receptor beta chains follows, all from one sample in a study of T cell responses to AZD1222 COVID-19 vaccine. Some clones are missing from TCRdb's copy, which holds only in-frame ones; the method was immunoSEQ multiplex PCR. This table has approximately 270,000 clones, 90% to 95% appearing once. Here the sequenced sample was peripheral blood, taken 28 days after the second AZD1222 dose. The receptors here all came from an adult who received the AZD1222 COVID-19 vaccine. The CDR3 runs from the conserved cysteine through the conserved F or W. The order of the fields is V gene, clone size, D gene, J gene, CDR3 length, CDR3 protein, CDR3 DNA. A D gene is named only where the DNA matches it firmly. Clone size, where shown, is once, few, many, or a class for clones that have expanded.

v_gene: TRBV29-1
abundance: -
d_gene: -
j_gene: TRBJ1-1
len: 12
CDR3aa: CSVGEGDVEAFF
CDR3nt: TGCAGCGTTGGAGAGGGGGATGTTGAAGCTTTCTTT

v_gene: TRBV5-1
abundance: -
d_gene: -
j_gene: TRBJ2-6
len: 15
CDR3aa: CASSAGGSGANVLTF
CDR3nt: TGCGCCAGCAGCGCCGGGGGCTCTGGGGCCAACGTCCTGACTTTC

v_gene: TRBV6-4
abundance: -
d_gene: -
j_gene: TRBJ1-1
len: 14
CDR3aa: CASSDLALPTEAFF
CDR3nt: TGTGCCAGCAGTGACCTGGCCCTTCCCACTGAAGCTTTCTTT

v_gene: TRBV5-4
abundance: -
d_gene: TRBD2
j_gene: TRBJ2-7
len: 16
CDR3aa: CASSLGSSGVGDEQYF
CDR3nt: TGTGCCAGCAGCTTGGGCTCTAGCGGGGTAGGGGACGAGCAGTACTTC

v_gene: TRBV6-1
abundance: -
d_gene: -
j_gene: TRBJ1-2
len: 14
CDR3aa: CASSEGGTNYGYTF
CDR3nt: TGTGCCAGCAGTGAGGGCGGAACTAACTATGGCTACACCTTC

v_gene: TRBV9
abundance: -
d_gene: -
j_gene: TRBJ2-1
len: 15
CDR3aa: CASSHSRGAGDEQFF
CDR3nt: TGTGCCAGCAGCCACAGCCGGGGGGCCGGCGATGAGCAGTTCTTC

v_gene: TRBV4-1
abundance: -
d_gene: -
j_gene: TRBJ1-5
len: 16
CDR3aa: CASSQKGDSSNQPQHF
CDR3nt: TGCGCCAGCAGCCAAAAAGGGGATTCGAGCAATCAGCCCCAGCATTTT

v_gene: TRBV5-4
abundance: -
d_gene: TRBD2
j_gene: TRBJ2-7
len: 16
CDR3aa: CASSLVGGGGSYEQYF
CDR3nt: TGTGCCAGCAGCTTGGTAGGCGGGGGGGGCTCCTACGAGCAGTACTTC

v_gene: TRBV19
abundance: -
d_gene: TRBD2
j_gene: TRBJ2-7
len: 14
CDR3aa: CASSPRGSGYEQYF
CDR3nt: TGTGCCAGTAGTCCCCGCGGGAGTGGCTACGAGCAGTACTTC

v_gene: TRBV15
abundance: -
d_gene: -
j_gene: TRBJ2-2
len: 16
CDR3aa: CATSRGILSATGELFF
CDR3nt: TGTGCCACCAGCAGAGGAATATTATCGGCCACCGGGGAGCTGTTTTTT

v_gene: TRBV19
abundance: -
d_gene: -
j_gene: TRBJ1-5
len: 14
CDR3aa: CASRGGLDNQPQHF
CDR3nt: TGTGCCAGCCGGGGGGGCCTGGACAATCAGCCCCAGCATTTT

v_gene: TRBV24-1
abundance: once
d_gene: TRBD2
j_gene: TRBJ2-1
len: 16
CDR3aa: CATSDSGGPSYNEQFF
CDR3nt: TGTGCCACCAGTGACTCGGGAGGGCCCTCCTACAATGAGCAGTTCTTC

v_gene: TRBV7-6
abundance: once
d_gene: TRBD1
j_gene: TRBJ1-5
len: 15
CDR3aa: CASSPRQGPNQPQHF
CDR3nt: TGTGCCAGCAGTCCCCGACAGGGGCCGAATCAGCCCCAGCATTTT

v_gene: TRBV2
abundance: -
d_gene: TRBD1
j_gene: TRBJ1-2
len: 15
CDR3aa: CASTPGQGLNYGYTF
CDR3nt: TGTGCCAGCACTCCCGGACAGGGACTTAACTATGGCTACACCTTC

v_gene: TRBV2
abundance: -
d_gene: -
j_gene: TRBJ2-2
len: 15
CDR3aa: CASSETGLETGELFF
CDR3nt: TGTGCCAGCAGTGAAACAGGGTTAGAAACCGGGGAGCTGTTTTTT

v_gene: TRBV7-2
abundance: -
d_gene: -
j_gene: TRBJ2-7
len: 15
CDR3aa: CASSLARTNSHEQYF
CDR3nt: TGTGCCAGCAGCTTAGCACGGACTAATTCCCACGAGCAGTACTTC

v_gene: TRBV9
abundance: -
d_gene: -
j_gene: TRBJ1-2
len: 16
CDR3aa: CASSLTGTAANYGYTF
CDR3nt: TGTGCCAGCAGCTTAACCGGGACGGCAGCTAACTATGGCTACACCTTC

v_gene: TRBV29-1
abundance: -
d_gene: TRBD1
j_gene: TRBJ1-1
len: 17
CDR3aa: CSVRLAPGQGAAAEAFF
CDR3nt: TGCAGCGTTAGACTTGCTCCGGGACAGGGGGCAGCCGCTGAAGCTTTCTTT

v_gene: TRBV7-9
abundance: -
d_gene: -
j_gene: TRBJ2-3
len: 16
CDR3aa: CASSFLALGSTDTQYF
CDR3nt: TGTGCCAGCAGCTTCTTAGCGTTGGGGAGCACAGATACGCAGTATTTT

v_gene: TRBV10-3
abundance: once
d_gene: -
j_gene: TRBJ2-1
len: 13
CDR3aa: CAISPTGYNEQFF
CDR3nt: TGTGCCATCAGCCCAACAGGGTACAATGAGCAGTTCTTC

v_gene: TRBV11-2
abundance: -
d_gene: -
j_gene: TRBJ1-4
len: 17
CDR3aa: CASSLVGQGTRNEKLFF
CDR3nt: TGTGCCAGCAGCTTAGTTGGGCAGGGAACTCGAAATGAAAAACTGTTTTTT

v_gene: TRBV19
abundance: -
d_gene: TRBD1
j_gene: TRBJ1-5
len: 15
CDR3aa: CASKTGTGGNQPQHF
CDR3nt: TGTGCCAGTAAAACCGGGACAGGGGGCAATCAGCCCCAGCATTTT

v_gene: TRBV9
abundance: -
d_gene: TRBD2
j_gene: TRBJ2-1
len: 16
CDR3aa: CASSVGASGIYNEQFF
CDR3nt: TGTGCCAGCAGCGTAGGGGCTAGCGGGATCTACAATGAGCAGTTCTTC

v_gene: TRBV29-1
abundance: -
d_gene: -
j_gene: TRBJ1-1
len: 14
CDR3aa: CSVEGSRANTEAFF
CDR3nt: TGCAGCGTTGAGGGGAGCAGGGCGAACACTGAAGCTTTCTTT

v_gene: TRBV4-1
abundance: -
d_gene: TRBD2
j_gene: TRBJ2-5
len: 15
CDR3aa: CASSRFLSGGETQYF
CDR3nt: TGCGCCAGCAGCCGATTCTTGAGCGGGGGAGAGACCCAGTACTTC

v_gene: TRBV5-6
abundance: few
d_gene: TRBD2
j_gene: TRBJ2-1
len: 16
CDR3aa: CASSSPLRGGLTEQFF
CDR3nt: TGTGCCAGCAGCTCCCCCCTGCGGGGGGGCCTAACTGAGCAGTTCTTC

v_gene: TRBV10-2
abundance: -
d_gene: -
j_gene: TRBJ1-1
len: 15
CDR3aa: CASSGYAGRGVEAFF
CDR3nt: TGCGCCAGCAGTGGATACGCAGGACGGGGAGTTGAAGCTTTCTTT

v_gene: TRBV7-2
abundance: -
d_gene: -
j_gene: TRBJ1-6
len: 11
CDR3aa: CASSYYQTLHF
CDR3nt: TGTGCCAGCAGTTATTACCAGACCCTCCACTTT

v_gene: TRBV5-1
abundance: few
d_gene: -
j_gene: TRBJ1-1
len: 14
CDR3aa: CASSLWQLNTEAFF
CDR3nt: TGCGCCAGCAGCTTGTGGCAGCTGAACACTGAAGCTTTCTTT

v_gene: TRBV28
abundance: -
d_gene: -
j_gene: TRBJ1-1
len: 15
CDR3aa: CASSLPSVMNTEAFF
CDR3nt: TGTGCCAGCAGTTTACCCTCGGTCATGAACACTGAAGCTTTCTTT

v_gene: TRBV5-5
abundance: -
d_gene: TRBD2
j_gene: TRBJ2-3
len: 13
CDR3aa: CASSLVRGDTQYF
CDR3nt: TGTGCCAGCAGCTTGGTGCGGGGGGATACGCAGTATTTT

v_gene: TRBV10-1
abundance: -
d_gene: -
j_gene: TRBJ1-6
len: 8
CDR3aa: CASSERGF
CDR3nt: TGCGCCAGCAGTGAGCGGGGTTTT

v_gene: TRBV19
abundance: once
d_gene: -
j_gene: TRBJ1-1
len: 16
CDR3aa: CASSIALPGANTEAFF
CDR3nt: TGTGCCAGTAGTATAGCCCTCCCAGGGGCGAACACTGAAGCTTTCTTT

v_gene: TRBV29-1
abundance: -
d_gene: -
j_gene: TRBJ2-2
len: 12
CDR3aa: CSVAQRTGELFF
CDR3nt: TGCAGCGTTGCCCAGAGAACCGGGGAGCTGTTTTTT

v_gene: TRBV14
abundance: -
d_gene: -
j_gene: TRBJ2-1
len: 18
CDR3aa: CASSQRLRTPKAYNEQFF
CDR3nt: TGTGCCAGCAGCCAAAGGCTGAGGACTCCCAAAGCTTACAATGAGCAGTTCTTC

v_gene: TRBV23-1
abundance: -
d_gene: -
j_gene: TRBJ1-5
len: 13
CDR3aa: CASSPLIRKPQHF
CDR3nt: TGCGCCAGCAGTCCTCTGATTCGCAAGCCCCAGCATTTT

v_gene: TRBV5-5
abundance: -
d_gene: -
j_gene: TRBJ2-7
len: 12
CDR3aa: CASSFVAYEQYF
CDR3nt: TGTGCCAGCAGCTTTGTAGCTTACGAGCAGTACTTC

v_gene: TRBV19
abundance: -
d_gene: -
j_gene: TRBJ1-1
len: 16
CDR3aa: CASSPYSGKMNTEAFF
CDR3nt: TGTGCCAGTAGTCCCTACTCCGGGAAGATGAACACTGAAGCTTTCTTT

v_gene: TRBV19
abundance: -
d_gene: -
j_gene: TRBJ1-1
len: 13
CDR3aa: CASSLTVNTEAFF
CDR3nt: TGTGCCAGTAGTCTCACAGTGAACACTGAAGCTTTCTTT

v_gene: TRBV7-8
abundance: -
d_gene: -
j_gene: TRBJ1-6
len: 17
CDR3aa: CASTPDRTWSTNSPLHF
CDR3nt: TGTGCCAGCACCCCCGACCGAACTTGGTCGACTAATTCACCCCTCCACTTT

v_gene: TRBV20-1
abundance: -
d_gene: -
j_gene: TRBJ1-1
len: 15
CDR3aa: CSASNEKLTNTEAFF
CDR3nt: TGCAGTGCTAGTAACGAGAAGCTCACCAACACTGAAGCTTTCTTT

v_gene: TRBV15
abundance: -
d_gene: TRBD1
j_gene: TRBJ1-2
len: 15
CDR3aa: CATSRGTGGFYGYTF
CDR3nt: TGTGCCACCAGCAGAGGGACAGGGGGCTTCTATGGCTACACCTTC

v_gene: TRBV28
abundance: -
d_gene: -
j_gene: TRBJ1-2
len: 14
CDR3aa: CASSISQMTYGYTF
CDR3nt: TGTGCCAGCAGCATCTCCCAGATGACCTATGGCTACACCTTC

v_gene: TRBV7-9
abundance: -
d_gene: -
j_gene: TRBJ2-7
len: 14
CDR3aa: CASSLGQAPYEQYF
CDR3nt: TGTGCCAGCAGCTTAGGACAGGCCCCCTACGAGCAGTACTTC

v_gene: TRBV4-1
abundance: -
d_gene: -
j_gene: TRBJ2-2
len: 15
CDR3aa: CASTPGAGGAGELFF
CDR3nt: TGCGCCAGCACCCCTGGGGCAGGGGGGGCCGGGGAGCTGTTTTTT

v_gene: TRBV12-3/TRBV12-4
abundance: -
d_gene: -
j_gene: TRBJ1-2
len: 13
CDR3aa: CASSFETAYGYTF
CDR3nt: TGTGCCAGCAGTTTTGAGACAGCCTATGGCTACACCTTC

v_gene: TRBV7-6
abundance: -
d_gene: -
j_gene: TRBJ2-7
len: 16
CDR3aa: CASSLVGQPSPYEQYF
CDR3nt: TGTGCCAGCAGCTTAGTAGGACAGCCCTCCCCCTACGAGCAGTACTTC

v_gene: TRBV27
abundance: -
d_gene: -
j_gene: TRBJ2-2
len: 14
CDR3aa: CASSLKRNTGELFF
CDR3nt: TGTGCCAGCAGTTTAAAGCGGAACACCGGGGAGCTGTTTTTT

v_gene: TRBV19
abundance: -
d_gene: -
j_gene: TRBJ1-1
len: 14
CDR3aa: CASRRGVGYTEAFF
CDR3nt: TGTGCCAGCCGACGGGGGGTGGGTTACACTGAAGCTTTCTTT

v_gene: TRBV27
abundance: -
d_gene: -
j_gene: TRBJ1-1
len: 13
CDR3aa: CASSFFAGAEAFF
CDR3nt: TGTGCCAGCAGTTTTTTTGCCGGGGCTGAAGCTTTCTTT

v_gene: TRBV6-1
abundance: -
d_gene: -
j_gene: TRBJ2-7
len: 17
CDR3aa: CASSDPLRGIGSYEQYF
CDR3nt: TGTGCCAGCAGTGACCCCCTGAGGGGGATCGGCTCCTACGAGCAGTACTTC